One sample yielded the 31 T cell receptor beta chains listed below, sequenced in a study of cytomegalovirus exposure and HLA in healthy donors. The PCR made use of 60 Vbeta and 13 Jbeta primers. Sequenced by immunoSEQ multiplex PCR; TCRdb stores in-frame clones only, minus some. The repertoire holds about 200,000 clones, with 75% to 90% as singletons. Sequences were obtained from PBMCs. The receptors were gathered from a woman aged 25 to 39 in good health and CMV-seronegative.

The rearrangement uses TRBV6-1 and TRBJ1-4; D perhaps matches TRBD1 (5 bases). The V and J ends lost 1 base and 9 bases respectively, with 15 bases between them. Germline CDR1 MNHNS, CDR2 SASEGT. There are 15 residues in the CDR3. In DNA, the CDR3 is TGTGCCAGCAGTGAAGAGGGGATTATAATGAAAAAACTGTTTTTT. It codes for CASSEEGIIMKKLFF.

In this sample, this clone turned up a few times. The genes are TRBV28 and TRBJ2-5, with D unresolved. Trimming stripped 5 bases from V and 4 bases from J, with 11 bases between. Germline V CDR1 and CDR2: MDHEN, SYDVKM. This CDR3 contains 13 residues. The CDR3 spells CASSILYRETQYF. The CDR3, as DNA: TGTGCCAGCAGTATCCTTTATCGAGAGACCCAGTACTTC.

CDR3 protein: CASSPGGESYEQYF. The CDR3 DNA reads as TGTGCCAGCAGCCCGGGGGGTGAATCCTACGAGCAGTACTTC. The chain links TRBV7-6 to TRBJ2-7; 7 positions match TRBD2. The CDR3 is made up of 14 amino acids. Germline V gene data show CDR1 as SGHVS and CDR2 as FNYEAQ. The junction had 5 bases not matched to a gene; V was cut back by 5 bases and J by 1 base.

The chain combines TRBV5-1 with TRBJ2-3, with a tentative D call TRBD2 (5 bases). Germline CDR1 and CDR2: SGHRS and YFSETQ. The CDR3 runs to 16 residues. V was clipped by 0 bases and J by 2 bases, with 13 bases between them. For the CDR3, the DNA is TGCGCCAGCAGCTTGGCCGACTATGGCCACACAGATACGCAGTATTTT. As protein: CASSLADYGHTDTQYF.

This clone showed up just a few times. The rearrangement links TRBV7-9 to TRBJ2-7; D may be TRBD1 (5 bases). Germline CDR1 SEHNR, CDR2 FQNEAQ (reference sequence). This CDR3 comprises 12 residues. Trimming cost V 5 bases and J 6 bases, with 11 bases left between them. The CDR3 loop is CASSAQAPEQYF. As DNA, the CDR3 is TGTGCCAGCAGCGCACAGGCTCCCGAGCAGTACTTC.

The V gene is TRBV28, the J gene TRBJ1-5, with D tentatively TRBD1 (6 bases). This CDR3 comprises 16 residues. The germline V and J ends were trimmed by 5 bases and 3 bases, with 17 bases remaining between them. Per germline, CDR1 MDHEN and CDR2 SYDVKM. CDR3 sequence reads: CASSPSGRGPNQPQHF. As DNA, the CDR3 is TGTGCCAGCAGTCCCTCGGGCAGGGGACCCAATCAGCCCCAGCATTTT.

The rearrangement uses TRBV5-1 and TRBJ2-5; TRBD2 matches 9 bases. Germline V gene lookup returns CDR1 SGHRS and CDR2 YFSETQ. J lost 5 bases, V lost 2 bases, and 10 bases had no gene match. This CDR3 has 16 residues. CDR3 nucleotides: TGCGCCAGCAGCTTTTGGAGCGGGAGGAGTGGGGAGACCCAGTACTTC. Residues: CASSFWSGRSGETQYF.

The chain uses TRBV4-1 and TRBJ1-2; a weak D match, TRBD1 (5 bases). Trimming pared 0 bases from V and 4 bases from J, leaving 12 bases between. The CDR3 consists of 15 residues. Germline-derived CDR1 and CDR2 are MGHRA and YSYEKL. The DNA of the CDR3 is TGCGCCAGCAGCCAAGATCGCCAGGGAGGCTATGGCTACACCTTC. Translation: CASSQDRQGGYGYTF.

This CDR3 reads CASKQGGETQYF. The CDR3 DNA follows: TGTGCCAGCAAACAGGGAGGGGAGACCCAGTACTTC. The chain links TRBV27 to TRBJ2-5, with a weak D call TRBD2 (7 bases). CDR1 is MNHEY, CDR2 SMNVEV, per germline (reference sequence). The CDR3 is 12 amino acids. The V and J ends lost 7 bases and 5 bases respectively, with 11 bases between them.

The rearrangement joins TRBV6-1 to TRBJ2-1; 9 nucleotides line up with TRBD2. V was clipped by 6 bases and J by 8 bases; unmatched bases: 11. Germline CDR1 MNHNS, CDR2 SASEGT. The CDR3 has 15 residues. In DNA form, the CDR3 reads TGTGCCAGCAGCCCTCGAGCGGGGGGCCGGGATGAGCAGTTCTTC. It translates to CASSPRAGGRDEQFF.

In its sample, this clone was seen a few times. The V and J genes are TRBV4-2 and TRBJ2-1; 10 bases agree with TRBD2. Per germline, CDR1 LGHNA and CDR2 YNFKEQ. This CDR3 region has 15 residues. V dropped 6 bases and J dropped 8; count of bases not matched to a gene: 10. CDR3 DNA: TGTGCCAGCAGAAGTGAGCGGGGGGGCCTTGATGAGCAGTTCTTC. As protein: CASRSERGGLDEQFF.

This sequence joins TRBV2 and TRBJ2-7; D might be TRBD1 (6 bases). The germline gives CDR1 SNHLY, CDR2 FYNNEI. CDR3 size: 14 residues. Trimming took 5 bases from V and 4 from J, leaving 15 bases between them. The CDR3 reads CASSRRDTHYEQYF. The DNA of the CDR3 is TGTGCCAGCAGTAGAAGGGACACCCATTACGAGCAGTACTTC.

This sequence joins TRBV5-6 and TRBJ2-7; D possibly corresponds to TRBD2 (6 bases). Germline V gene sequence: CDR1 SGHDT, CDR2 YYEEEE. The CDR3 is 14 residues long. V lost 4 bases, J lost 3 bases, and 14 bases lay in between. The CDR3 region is CASSRRGAYYEQYF. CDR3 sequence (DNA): TGTGCCAGCAGCCGGAGGGGCGCATACTACGAGCAGTACTTC.

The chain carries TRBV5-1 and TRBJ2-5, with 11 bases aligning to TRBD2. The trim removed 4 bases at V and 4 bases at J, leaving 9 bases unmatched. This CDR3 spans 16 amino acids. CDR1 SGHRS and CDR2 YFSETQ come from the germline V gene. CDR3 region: CASSVNSGGASETQYF. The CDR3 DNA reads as TGCGCCAGCAGCGTGAATAGCGGGGGGGCATCAGAGACCCAGTACTTC. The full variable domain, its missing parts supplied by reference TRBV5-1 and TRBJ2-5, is KAGVTQTPRYLIKTRGQQVTLSCSPISGHRSVSWYQQTPGQGLQFLFEYFSETQRNKGNFPGRFSGRQFSNSRSEMNVSTLELGDSALYLCASSVNSGGASETQYFGPGTRLLVL.

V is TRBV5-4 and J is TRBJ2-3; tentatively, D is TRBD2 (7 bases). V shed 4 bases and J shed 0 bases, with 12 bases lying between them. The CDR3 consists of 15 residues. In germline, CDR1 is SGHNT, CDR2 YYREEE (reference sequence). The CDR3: CASSPGGQSTDTQYF. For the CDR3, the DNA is TGTGCCAGCAGCCCCGGGGGGCAAAGCACAGATACGCAGTATTTT.

For the CDR3, the DNA is TGTGCCAGTAGTACCGGACAGGGTGGAACTGAAGCTTTCTTT. Protein product: CASSTGQGGTEAFF. The gene calls are TRBV19 and TRBJ1-1; 8 bases fit TRBD1. With V trimmed by 4 bases and J by 5 bases, 6 bases remained unmatched. CDR3 length equals 14 residues. Per germline, CDR1 LNHDA and CDR2 SQIVND (reference sequence).

As DNA, the CDR3 is TGCGCCAGCAGCTCACAGGGGGCGAGGGAAAAACTGTTTTTT. Protein: CASSSQGAREKLFF. The chain combines TRBV5-1 with TRBJ1-4; 9 bases match TRBD1. Germline CDR1 SGHRS, CDR2 YFSETQ. Trimming took 3 bases from V and 8 from J; bases not matched to a gene: 5. The CDR3 has 14 residues. Supplemented by reference TRBV5-1 and TRBJ1-4, the full variable domain reads KAGVTQTPRYLIKTRGQQVTLSCSPISGHRSVSWYQQTPGQGLQFLFEYFSETQRNKGNFPGRFSGRQFSNSRSEMNVSTLELGDSALYLCASSSQGAREKLFFGSGTQLSVL.

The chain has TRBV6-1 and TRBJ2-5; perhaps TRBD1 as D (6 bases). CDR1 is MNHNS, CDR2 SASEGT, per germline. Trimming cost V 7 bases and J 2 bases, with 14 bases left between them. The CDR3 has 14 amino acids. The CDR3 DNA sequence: TGTGCCAGCATGGTCACAGGGCCTCAAGAGACCCAGTACTTC. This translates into CASMVTGPQETQYF.

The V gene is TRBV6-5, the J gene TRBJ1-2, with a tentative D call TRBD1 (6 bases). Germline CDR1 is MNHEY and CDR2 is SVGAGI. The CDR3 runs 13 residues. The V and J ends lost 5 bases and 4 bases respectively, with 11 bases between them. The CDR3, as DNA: TGTGCCAGCAGTAAGGGGGGGTTCTATGGCTACACCTTC. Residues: CASSKGGFYGYTF.

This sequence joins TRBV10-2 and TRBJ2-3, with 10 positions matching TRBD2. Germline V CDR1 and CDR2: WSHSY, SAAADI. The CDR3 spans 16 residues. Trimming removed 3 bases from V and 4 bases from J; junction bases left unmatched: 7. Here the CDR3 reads CASSDGAGGLADTQYF. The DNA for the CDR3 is TGCGCCAGCAGTGATGGAGCGGGGGGGCTCGCAGATACGCAGTATTTT.

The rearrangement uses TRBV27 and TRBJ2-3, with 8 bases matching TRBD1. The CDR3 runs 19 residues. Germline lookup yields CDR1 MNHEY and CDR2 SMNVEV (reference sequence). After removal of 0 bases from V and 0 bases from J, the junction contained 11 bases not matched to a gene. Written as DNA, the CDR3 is TGTGCCAGCAGTTTATCGTGGACAGGGTTGGTAAGAAGCACAGATACGCAGTATTTT. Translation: CASSLSWTGLVRSTDTQYF.

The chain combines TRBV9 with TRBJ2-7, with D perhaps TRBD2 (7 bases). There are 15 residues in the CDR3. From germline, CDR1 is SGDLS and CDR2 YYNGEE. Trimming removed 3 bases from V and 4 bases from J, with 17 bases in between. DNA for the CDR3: TGTGCCAGCAGCGAGGGGGGGGGTTCAACTTACGAGCAGTACTTC. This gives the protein CASSEGGGSTYEQYF.

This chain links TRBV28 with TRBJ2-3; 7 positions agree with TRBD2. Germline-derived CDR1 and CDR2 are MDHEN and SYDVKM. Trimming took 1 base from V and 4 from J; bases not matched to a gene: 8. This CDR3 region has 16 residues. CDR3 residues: CASSLLRELGADTQYF. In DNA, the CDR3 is TGTGCCAGCAGTTTATTGCGGGAGTTGGGGGCAGATACGCAGTATTTT. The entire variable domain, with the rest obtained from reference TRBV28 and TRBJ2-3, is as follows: DVKVTQSSRYLVKRTGEKVFLECVQDMDHENMFWYRQDPGLGLRLIYFSYDVKMKEKGDIPEGYSVSREKKERFSLILESASTNQTSMYLCASSLLRELGADTQYFGPGTRLTVL.

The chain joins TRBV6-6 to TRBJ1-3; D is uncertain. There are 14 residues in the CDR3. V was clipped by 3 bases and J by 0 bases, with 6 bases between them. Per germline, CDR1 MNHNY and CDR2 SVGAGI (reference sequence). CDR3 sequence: CASSYAGSGNTIYF. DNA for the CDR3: TGTGCCAGCAGTTATGCCGGCTCTGGAAACACCATATATTTT.

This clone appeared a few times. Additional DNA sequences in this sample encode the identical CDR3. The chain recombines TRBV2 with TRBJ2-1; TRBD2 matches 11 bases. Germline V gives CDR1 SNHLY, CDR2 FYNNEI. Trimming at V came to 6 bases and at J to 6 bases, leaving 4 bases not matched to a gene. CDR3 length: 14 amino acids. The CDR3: CASSGLAGPNEQFF. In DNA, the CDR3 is TGTGCCAGCAGCGGACTAGCGGGCCCCAATGAGCAGTTCTTC.

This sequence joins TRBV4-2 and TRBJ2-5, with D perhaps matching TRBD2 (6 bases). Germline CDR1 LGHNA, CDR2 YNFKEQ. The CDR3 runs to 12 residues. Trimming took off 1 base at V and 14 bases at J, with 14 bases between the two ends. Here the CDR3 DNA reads TGTGCCAGCAGCCAAGCTGTCGGGAGAGCCTACTTC. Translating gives CASSQAVGRAYF.

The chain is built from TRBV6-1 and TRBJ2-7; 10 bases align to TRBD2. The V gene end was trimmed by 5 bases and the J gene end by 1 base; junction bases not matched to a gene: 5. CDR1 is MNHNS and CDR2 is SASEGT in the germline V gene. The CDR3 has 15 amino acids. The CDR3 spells CASSSSGRPSYEQYF. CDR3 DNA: TGTGCCAGCAGTAGTAGCGGGAGGCCGTCCTACGAGCAGTACTTC.

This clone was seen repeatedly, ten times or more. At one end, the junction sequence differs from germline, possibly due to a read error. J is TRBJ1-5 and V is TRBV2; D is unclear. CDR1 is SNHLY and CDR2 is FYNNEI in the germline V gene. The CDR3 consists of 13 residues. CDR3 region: CATSMWAHQPQHF. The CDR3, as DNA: TGTGCCACCAGTATGTGGGCGCATCAGCCCCAGCATTTT. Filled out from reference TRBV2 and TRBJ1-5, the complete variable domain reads EPEVTQTPSHQVTQMGQEVILRCVPISNHLYFYWYRQILGQKVEFLVSFYNNEISEKSEIFDDQFSVERPDGSNFTLKIRSTKLEDSAMYFCATSMWAHQPQHFGDGTRLSIL.

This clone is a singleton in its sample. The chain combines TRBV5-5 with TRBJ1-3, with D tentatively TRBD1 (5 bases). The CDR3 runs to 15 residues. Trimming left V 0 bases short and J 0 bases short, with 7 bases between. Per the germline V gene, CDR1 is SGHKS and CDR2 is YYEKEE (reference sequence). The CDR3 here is CASSLGQNSGNTIYF. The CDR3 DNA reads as TGTGCCAGCAGCTTGGGACAGAACTCTGGAAACACCATATATTTT. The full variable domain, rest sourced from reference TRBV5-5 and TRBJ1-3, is DAGVTQSPTHLIKTRGQQVTLRCSPISGHKSVSWYQQVLGQGPQFIFQYYEKEERGRGNFPDRFSARQFPNYSSELNVNALLLGDSALYLCASSLGQNSGNTIYFGEGSWLTVV.

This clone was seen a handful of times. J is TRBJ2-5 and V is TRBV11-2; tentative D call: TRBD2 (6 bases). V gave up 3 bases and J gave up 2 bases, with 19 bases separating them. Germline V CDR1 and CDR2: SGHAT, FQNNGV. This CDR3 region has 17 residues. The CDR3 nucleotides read TGTGCCAGCAGCTTGCCCCCGGCTAGCGCGTTACAAGAGACCCAGTACTTC. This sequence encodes CASSLPPASALQETQYF.

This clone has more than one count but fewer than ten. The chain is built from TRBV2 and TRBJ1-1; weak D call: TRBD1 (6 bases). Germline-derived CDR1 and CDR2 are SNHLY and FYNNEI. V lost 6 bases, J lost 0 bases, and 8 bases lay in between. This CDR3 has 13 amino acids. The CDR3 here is CASRGTLNTEAFF. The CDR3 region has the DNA TGTGCCAGCAGGGGGACATTGAACACTGAAGCTTTCTTT. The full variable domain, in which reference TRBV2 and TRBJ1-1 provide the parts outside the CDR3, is EPEVTQTPSHQVTQMGQEVILRCVPISNHLYFYWYRQILGQKVEFLVSFYNNEISEKSEIFDDQFSVERPDGSNFTLKIRSTKLEDSAMYFCASRGTLNTEAFFGQGTRLTVV.